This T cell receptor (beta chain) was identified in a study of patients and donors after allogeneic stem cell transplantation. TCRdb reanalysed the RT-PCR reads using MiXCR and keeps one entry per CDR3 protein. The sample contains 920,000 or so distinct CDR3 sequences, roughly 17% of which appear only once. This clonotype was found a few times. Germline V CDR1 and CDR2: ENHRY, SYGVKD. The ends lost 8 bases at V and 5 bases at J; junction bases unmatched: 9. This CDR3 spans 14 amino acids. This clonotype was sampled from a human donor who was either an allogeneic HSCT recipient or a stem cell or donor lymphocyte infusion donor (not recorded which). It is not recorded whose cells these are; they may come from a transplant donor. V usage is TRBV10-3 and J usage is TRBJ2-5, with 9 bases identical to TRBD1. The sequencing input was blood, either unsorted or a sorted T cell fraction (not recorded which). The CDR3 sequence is CAIGGDRVGETQYF. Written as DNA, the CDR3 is TGTGCCATCGGTGGGGACAGGGTTGGGGAGACCCAGTACTTC.